This T cell receptor (beta chain) derives from a study of cytomegalovirus exposure and HLA in healthy donors. Notes on the study in general: Reported performance of the classifier showed diagnosis of cytomegalovirus status with high specificity and sensitivity. Upon later analysis, TCR association rates were observed to vary by HLA locus, being highest for DRB1 and lowest for HLA-C.

CDR1 MNHNS and CDR2 SASEGT come from the germline V gene. The CDR3 is 14 residues long. After removal of 7 bases from V and 4 bases from J, the junction contained 6 bases not matched to a gene. The primer mix had 60 Vbeta and 13 Jbeta primers. The table came from immunoSEQ multiplex PCR; TCRdb's copy has only in-frame clones and leaves some out. The table shows 90,000 to 130,000 clones, with around 78% occurring only once. This clone occurred once. Its matching antigen is unknown. Samples came from healthy bone marrow donors. This TCR was recovered from a woman aged 25 to 39 in good health and CMV-seronegative. The specimen was PBMCs. V gene TRBV6-1 combines with J gene TRBJ1-5, with 8 bases lining up with TRBD1. The DNA for the CDR3 is TGTGCCAGCAACCCCGGGACAGGTAATCAGCCCCAGCATTTT. It is translated as CASNPGTGNQPQHF.